These 6 T cell receptor beta chains originate from one sample sequenced in a study of beta chain features in type 1 diabetes. As every portion of the isolated RNA was reverse transcribed, the sequencing read expressed TCRB transcripts. Produced via immunoSEQ multiplex PCR; TCRdb's table is partial and in-frame only. The table has under 300,000 clones, around 26% seen once. Sequenced input: central memory CD4+ T cells from blood. The source is a young man in good health.

The V call is TRBV5-1, the J call TRBJ2-3, with 12 bases that match TRBD2. This CDR3 contains 17 residues. Trimming removed 4 bases from V and 3 bases from J; junction bases left unmatched: 9. Germline CDR1 reads SGHRS; CDR2 reads YFSETQ. The CDR3 reads CASSPRLAGVATDTQYF. CDR3 nucleotide sequence: TGCGCCAGCAGCCCGAGACTAGCGGGAGTGGCAACAGATACGCAGTATTTT.

The chain recombines TRBV6-6 with TRBJ2-7; no clear D. Germline V gene data show CDR1 as MNHNY and CDR2 as SVGAGI (reference sequence). CDR3 length equals 12 residues. V was trimmed by 6 bases and J by 3 bases, leaving 9 bases between them. The CDR3 DNA follows: TGTGCCAGCAGGGTCTCGAGCTACGAGCAGTACTTC. Its translation is CASRVSSYEQYF.

This clone has just a few counts. The chain uses TRBV30 and TRBJ2-3, with D hard to call. Germline loops: CDR1 GTSNPN, CDR2 SVGIG (reference sequence). This CDR3 region has 11 residues. The V end was cut by 5 bases, the J end by 8 bases, with 11 bases between. CDR3 in amino acids: CAWSFSGTQYF. CDR3 in DNA: TGTGCCTGGTCTTTTTCGGGTACGCAGTATTTT.

The chain links TRBV6-5 to TRBJ2-5; a weak D match, TRBD1 (5 bases). The CDR3 has 14 residues. In germline, CDR1 is MNHEY, CDR2 SVGAGI. V lost 8 bases and J 2 bases, leaving 15 bases between the germline ends. CDR3: CASRRQGLQETQYF. The CDR3 nucleotides are TGTGCCAGCCGCAGGCAGGGTCTTCAAGAGACCCAGTACTTC.

In its sample, this clone was seen many times. The chain uses TRBV5-5 and TRBJ2-3, with D unclear. In germline, CDR1 is SGHKS, CDR2 YYEKEE (reference sequence). The V gene lost 1 base and the J gene lost 2 bases, with 8 bases spanning the gap. This CDR3 is built from 14 residues. Written as DNA, the CDR3 is TGTGCCAGCAGCTTGACTCGTAACACAGATACGCAGTATTTT. It codes for CASSLTRNTDTQYF.

This clone was found a few times. The gene calls are TRBV16 and TRBJ2-3; 7 nucleotides agree with TRBD1. V was clipped by 3 bases and J by 7 bases; unmatched bases: 1. The CDR3 extends over 12 amino acids. CDR1 and CDR2 from the germline V gene are KGHSY and FQNENV. Here the CDR3 reads CASSQDRNTQYF. The DNA for the CDR3 is TGTGCCAGCAGCCAGGACAGGAATACGCAGTATTTT.